This T cell receptor beta chain was profiled in a study of cytomegalovirus exposure and HLA in healthy donors. Study-wide results and caveats: Researchers counted some 150 TCR beta chains as cytomegalovirus-associated. Likely technical artifact: a cluster of highly shared sequence variants.

The CDR3 is made up of 14 amino acids. J was trimmed by 9 bases and V by 3 bases; bases with no gene match: 4. CDR1 and CDR2 from the germline V gene are SGHTA and FQGNSA. As concerns this clone: Its specificity is unknown.

The PCR made use of 60 Vbeta and 13 Jbeta primers. Profiled with immunoSEQ multiplex PCR; TCRdb holds only in-frame clones, not every one. This sample yields 140,000 to 150,000 clones, of which around 57% are seen a single time; roughly 1.9% belongs to the top ten. Sequencing was done on a sample of PBMCs. This TCR derives from a male donor in good health and CMV-seronegative. The V gene is TRBV7-2, the J gene TRBJ1-6; 8 bases agree with TRBD1. The CDR3: CASSFGTGGSPLHF. As DNA, the CDR3 is TGTGCCAGCAGCTTCGGGACAGGTGGTTCACCCCTCCACTTT.